A selection of T cell receptor beta chains follows, all from one sample in a study of control samples from healthy donors and cancer patients. Produced via immunoSEQ multiplex PCR; TCRdb's table is partial and in-frame only. The table shows about 130,000 clones, with around 90% occurring only once. The material sequenced was blood. These receptors all stem from a man between 40 and 49 years old in good health. Each CDR3 is given with its conserved first and last residue. The D gene is left open where the match is weak. Clone size appears in some rows only: once, few, many, or a class for an expanded clone.

>TRBV18|TRBJ1-5|-|-
TGTGCCAGCTCACTACAGGGTGGGGATCAGCCCCAGCATTTT
CASSLQGGDQPQHF
>TRBV21-1|TRBJ1-3|-|-
TGTGCCAGCAGCAAAGGGGCAACAGGGCAAAACACCATATATTTT
CASSKGATGQNTIYF
>TRBV19|TRBJ1-3|-|TRBD1
TGTGCCAGTAGTTCGCCGGGACAGGGGGTTAAGAGCTCTGGAAACACCATATATTTT
CASSSPGQGVKSSGNTIYF
>TRBV3-1/TRBV3-2|TRBJ1-1|-|-
TGTGCCAGCAGCCAAGGGGGGATTTACATGAACACTGAAGCTTTCTTT
CASSQGGIYMNTEAFF
>TRBV7-7|TRBJ2-1|-|TRBD2
TGTGCTAGCAGCCCGAAGGCGGGGGGATTATACAATGAGCAGTTCTTC
CASSPKAGGLYNEQFF
>TRBV6-5|TRBJ2-1|few|-
TGTGCCAGCAGTCGGCGGGAATCCTACAATGAGCAGTTCTTC
CASSRRESYNEQFF
>TRBV9|TRBJ2-1|-|TRBD1
TGTGCCAGCAGCGTCTTAGACAGGGCGAATGAGCAGTTCTTC
CASSVLDRANEQFF
>TRBV3-1/TRBV3-2|TRBJ2-5|-|-
TGTGCCAGCAGTACGCAAGAGACCCAGTACTTC
CASSTQETQYF
>TRBV6-6|TRBJ1-1|-|-
TGTGCCAGCAGTTCCGGTTTGTCTGAAGCTTTCTTT
CASSSGLSEAFF
>TRBV6-6|TRBJ1-1|-|TRBD1
TGTGCCAGCAGTTACATTGACAGGGCCTCGGCTTTCTTT
CASSYIDRASAFF
>TRBV3-1/TRBV3-2|TRBJ2-5|few|TRBD1
TGTGCCAGCAGCCAACTGACAGGGGACAGGACCCAGTACTTC
CASSQLTGDRTQYF
>TRBV28|TRBJ2-7|-|-
TGTGCCAGCATCGGGACAAGCTCCTACGAGCAGTACTTC
CASIGTSSYEQYF
>TRBV5-1|TRBJ1-2|-|-
TGCGCCAGCCACCCAACGGCAAGTAACTATGGCTACACCTTC
CASHPTASNYGYTF
>TRBV9|TRBJ2-1|once|-
TGTGCCAGCAGCGTAGATCTTGGATCCTACAATGAGCAGTTCTTC
CASSVDLGSYNEQFF
>TRBV3-1/TRBV3-2|TRBJ2-5|-|-
TGTGCCAGCAGCCTCCTTGGGCCCCAAGAGACCCAGTACTTC
CASSLLGPQETQYF
>TRBV5-4|TRBJ1-3|-|-
TGTGCCAGCAGCCCAGGAGGGAGCGCTGGAAACACCATATATTTT
CASSPGGSAGNTIYF
>TRBV10-3|TRBJ2-7|few|-
TGTGCCATCAGTGAGGACGCCTACGAGCAGTACTTC
CAISEDAYEQYF
>TRBV4-1|TRBJ2-7|-|-
TGCGCCAGCAGCCAAGGGTGGACTTACGAGCAGTACTTC
CASSQGWTYEQYF
>TRBV7-2|TRBJ2-7|-|-
TGTGCCAGCAGCTCCCCCTACGAGCAGTACTTC
CASSSPYEQYF
>TRBV7-2|TRBJ1-5|-|-
TGTGCCAGCAGCTTAGAAGGGCACAATCAGCCCCAGCATTTT
CASSLEGHNQPQHF
>TRBV11-2|TRBJ2-7|-|-
TGTGCCAGCAGCCCAAGTTTAGGGACCTACGAGCAGTACTTC
CASSPSLGTYEQYF
>TRBV9|TRBJ2-1|-|TRBD2
TGTGCCAGCAGCGTAGCTCCTAGCGGGGGGGCGACCAATGAGCAGTTCTTC
CASSVAPSGGATNEQFF
>TRBV7-3|TRBJ1-1|-|-
TGTGCCAGCAGCTTAGTCCCGGGGCGAACCAGCTCGCTCTCAAACACTGAAGCTTTCTTT
CASSLVPGRTSSLSNTEAFF
>TRBV5-1|TRBJ1-2|-|TRBD1
TGCGCCAGCAGCCGGGACAGGGGGCGGAGTGGCTACACCTTC
CASSRDRGRSGYTF
>TRBV12-3/TRBV12-4|TRBJ2-2|-|-
TGTGCCAGCAGTTTAAAAGTGATAGGGGAGCTGTTTTTT
CASSLKVIGELFF
>TRBV5-1|TRBJ1-1|once|-
TGCGCCAGCAGCTTGTTTAGGCCAGGGGACACTGAAGCTTTCTTT
CASSLFRPGDTEAFF
>TRBV18|TRBJ2-2|few|-
TGTGCCAGCTCACCCGAAACGAACACCGGGGAGCTGTTTTTT
CASSPETNTGELFF